This TCR beta chain derives from a study of T-cell reconstitution after alpha-beta-depleted transplantation in children. The CDR3 runs to 19 residues. The V gene's germline CDR1 is SGDLS and CDR2 YYNGEE. With 0 bases clipped from V and 0 bases from J, the junction kept 11 bases outside the gene matches. Unique molecular identifiers tagged the TCRbeta library. Via MiXCR, TCRdb re-called the PCR reads, giving one row per CDR3 protein. The table lists fewer than 250,000 distinct CDR3 sequences, about a sixth of them singletons, with 43% in the top ten. This clonotype came up a few times. The receptor comes from a male patient aged 2-15 years who had a stem cell transplant for acute lymphoblastic leukemia, so the T cells may come from the graft donor. The chain couples TRBV9 to TRBJ2-2, with 7 bases lining up with TRBD1. Specimen: PBMCs, mostly from graft donor cells, collected 360 days after TCRalphabeta/CD19-depleted stem cell transplant. CDR3 region: CASSVATSRDRANTGELFF. CDR3 in DNA: TGTGCCAGCAGCGTAGCTACGAGTCGCGACAGGGCGAACACCGGGGAGCTGTTTTTT.